The 14 T cell receptor beta chains given below trace back to one sample, sequenced in a study of T-cell memory formation after mild COVID-19. MiXCR was run by TCRdb on the 5' RACE reads, yielding one entry per CDR3 protein. The repertoire holds 350,000 to 500,000 distinct CDR3 sequences, with about 20% as singletons. The sequencing sample was made of PBMCs or a T cell subset sorted from them (not recorded which). The receptor source for this set is an adult woman who had mild COVID-19 (a few samples of this study predate the infection). Cell type and time point are not known.

Only a few counts were recorded for this clonotype. The J gene is TRBJ2-1, the V gene TRBV9; D possibly corresponds to TRBD2 (6 bases). The V gene lost 0 bases and the J gene lost 6 bases, with 16 bases spanning the gap. This CDR3 is 16 amino acids long. Germline CDR1 is SGDLS and CDR2 is YYNGEE. The DNA of the CDR3 is TGTGCCAGCAGCGTAGGTGTGGTTGGGACTGGCAATGAGCAGTTCTTC. Protein: CASSVGVVGTGNEQFF.

Only a few counts were recorded for this clonotype. This chain uses TRBV29-1 with TRBJ1-5; the match to TRBD1 covers 11 bases. J gave up 7 bases and V 4 bases, and 3 bases lay outside the gene matches. Per germline, CDR1 SQVTM and CDR2 ANQGSEA. There are 13 residues in the CDR3. The chain's CDR3 is CSVGWDRGQPQHF. The DNA of the CDR3 is TGCAGCGTTGGTTGGGACAGGGGGCAGCCCCAGCATTTT.

This clonotype has more than one count but fewer than ten. The chain recombines TRBV28 with TRBJ2-5, with 9 bases matching TRBD1. V shed 6 bases and J 4 bases; nucleotides not matched to a gene: 15. In germline, CDR1 is MDHEN, CDR2 SYDVKM. This CDR3 has 17 amino acids. CDR3 sequence reads: CASSPLVGTGFPETQYF. CDR3 bases: TGTGCCAGCAGCCCTCTAGTTGGGACAGGGTTTCCAGAGACCCAGTACTTC.

The V gene is TRBV9, the J gene TRBJ2-1; 7 bases fit TRBD1. Trimming took 4 bases from V and 8 from J; bases not matched to a gene: 9. The CDR3 consists of 14 residues. The germline gives CDR1 SGDLS, CDR2 YYNGEE. The CDR3 region has the DNA TGTGCCAGCAGCCACAGGGGACCCTGGGATGAGCAGTTCTTC. It specifies CASSHRGPWDEQFF.

V is TRBV5-1 and J is TRBJ2-5; 7 bases match TRBD1. From germline, CDR1 is SGHRS and CDR2 YFSETQ. The CDR3 covers 15 residues. The trim removed 2 bases at V and 2 bases at J, leaving 6 bases unmatched. This CDR3 reads CASSLGTALQETQYF. The DNA of the CDR3 is TGCGCCAGCAGCTTAGGGACAGCACTACAAGAGACCCAGTACTTC. The complete variable domain, with remaining parts taken from reference TRBV5-1 and TRBJ2-5, reads KAGVTQTPRYLIKTRGQQVTLSCSPISGHRSVSWYQQTPGQGLQFLFEYFSETQRNKGNFPGRFSGRQFSNSRSEMNVSTLELGDSALYLCASSLGTALQETQYFGPGTRLLVL.

The J gene is TRBJ2-3, the V gene TRBV12-3 or TRBV12-4; D call uncertain. This CDR3 is built from 13 residues. V gave up 0 bases and J gave up 6 bases, with 7 bases separating them. CDR3 loop: CASSLAFGDTQYF. The CDR3 nucleotides are TGTGCCAGCAGTTTAGCGTTCGGGGATACGCAGTATTTT.

There are a few counts of this clonotype. This rearrangement joins TRBV7-3 to TRBJ1-1, with D possibly matching TRBD1 (6 bases). Germline CDR1 and CDR2: SGHTA and FQGTGA. V was clipped by 2 bases and J by 5 bases, with 9 bases between them. This CDR3 contains 13 residues. This CDR3 reads CASSLAQGTEAFF. The DNA for the CDR3 is TGTGCCAGCAGCTTAGCACAGGGAACTGAAGCTTTCTTT.

The chain links TRBV7-9 to TRBJ2-1, with D perhaps matching TRBD1 or TRBD2 (6 bases each). V was trimmed by 5 bases and J by 8 bases, leaving 16 bases between them. CDR3 length: 14 amino acids. Per the germline V gene, CDR1 is SEHNR and CDR2 is FQNEAQ (reference sequence). CDR3: CASSNRGGRDEQFF. CDR3 DNA: TGTGCCAGCAGCAATCGAGGGGGGCGGGATGAGCAGTTCTTC.

In this sample, this clonotype turned up many times. The gene calls are TRBV5-1 and TRBJ1-2; TRBD1 matches at 9 bases. In germline, CDR1 is SGHRS, CDR2 YFSETQ. There are 17 residues in the CDR3. J gave up 2 bases and V 4 bases, and 12 bases lay outside the gene matches. The CDR3 DNA is TGCGCCAGCAGCCACCCGGACAGGGGACCCCTCAACTATGGCTACACCTTC. Protein: CASSHPDRGPLNYGYTF.

This clonotype showed up just a few times. The gene calls are TRBV5-1 and TRBJ2-3; 9 bases line up with TRBD2. The germline V gene encodes CDR1 SGHRS and CDR2 YFSETQ. The junction had 9 bases not matched to a gene; V was cut back by 5 bases and J by 5 bases. The CDR3 consists of 15 residues. The CDR3 is CASRDLSGSEDTQYF. The CDR3 nucleotides read TGCGCCAGCAGGGACCTTAGCGGGAGTGAAGATACGCAGTATTTT.

This clonotype was seen more than once but under ten times. This chain uses TRBV18 with TRBJ2-2; D unclear. CDR1 and CDR2 from the germline V gene are KGHSH and LQKENI. There are 16 residues in the CDR3. Trimming left V 3 bases short and J 0 bases short, with 11 bases between. The CDR3 sequence is CASSPSTIANTGELFF. The DNA of the CDR3 is TGTGCCAGCTCACCGTCAACGATCGCGAACACCGGGGAGCTGTTTTTT.

This clonotype was counted between two and nine times. The rearrangement links TRBV24-1 to TRBJ1-1; no clear D gene. CDR1 KGHDR and CDR2 SFDVKD come from the germline V gene. The length of the CDR3 is 16 residues. Trimming removed 3 bases from V and 0 bases from J, with 13 bases in between. The CDR3 nucleotides are TGTGCCACCAGTGATGTGGATCGGATCATGAACACTGAAGCTTTCTTT. Its translation: CATSDVDRIMNTEAFF.

The chain carries TRBV20-1 and TRBJ2-7; 9 bases are shared with TRBD2. Germline V gene lookup returns CDR1 DFQATT and CDR2 SNEGSKA (reference sequence). Trimming took 8 bases from V and 2 from J; bases not matched to a gene: 13. The CDR3 sequence is 15 residues long. The DNA of the CDR3 is TGCAGTCACCTTGGGGTGACTAGCGGAGCCTACGAGCAGTACTTC. This sequence encodes CSHLGVTSGAYEQYF.

The gene calls are TRBV7-2 and TRBJ1-2; possible D gene TRBD1, 5 bases. The CDR3 runs to 14 residues. The germline V gene has CDR1 SGHTA and CDR2 FQGNSA. Trimming removed 5 bases from V and 4 bases from J, with 14 bases in between. The CDR3 region has the DNA TGTGCCAGCAGCCTAGATTGGGGGGGCTATGGCTACACCTTC. Protein product: CASSLDWGGYGYTF.